Each of the 28 T cell receptor beta chains below was sequenced from the same sample in a study of T cells in Graves' hyperthyroidism and ophthalmopathy. RNA transcripts yielded amplified TCR beta CDR3 regions. The HTBI primer set was used in a first-round RT-PCR of the TCR CDR3. TCRdb independently ran MiXCR on the multiplex PCR reads; one entry per CDR3 protein. The repertoire holds 500,000 to 550,000 distinct CDR3 sequences, less than 25% seen once, with more than 20% in the top ten. The sequencing input was blood. These TCRs come from a man between 18 and 29 years old with Graves' hyperthyroidism.

In its sample, this clonotype was seen many times. J is TRBJ1-5 and V is TRBV19; a weak D match, TRBD1 (6 bases). Germline lookup yields CDR1 LNHDA and CDR2 SQIVND (reference sequence). Trimming pared 8 bases from V and 2 bases from J, leaving 10 bases between. The CDR3 loop spans 13 amino acids. The CDR3 coding sequence is TGTGCCAGTGGGTCAGGGGGCAATCAGCCCCAGCATTTT. Encoded protein: CASGSGGNQPQHF.

The chain links TRBV28 to TRBJ2-7; D gene ambiguous. CDR1 MDHEN and CDR2 SYDVKM come from the germline V gene. The CDR3 runs 13 residues. The germline V and J ends were trimmed by 9 bases and 3 bases, with 15 bases remaining between them. The DNA for the CDR3 is TGTGCCAGTGCGATAGACATCCTCTACGAGCAGTACTTC. Protein sequence: CASAIDILYEQYF.

The sample holds many counts of this clonotype. The chain carries TRBV4-1 and TRBJ1-3, with TRBD1 identical over 7 bases. This CDR3 is built from 15 residues. The germline V gene has CDR1 MGHRA and CDR2 YSYEKL. Germline trimming cut 4 bases from V and 4 bases from J; bases unmatched to any gene: 7. CDR3 DNA sequence: TGCGCCAGCAGCCTCCCGGGACAGAAGGGAAACACCATATATTTT. Translated: CASSLPGQKGNTIYF.

In its sample, this clonotype was seen a few times. V and J are TRBV20-1 and TRBJ1-2; D is ambiguous. The CDR3 loop spans 12 amino acids. V gave up 6 bases and J gave up 5 bases, with 13 bases separating them. Germline CDR1 DFQATT, CDR2 SNEGSKA (reference sequence). The CDR3 DNA reads as TGCAGTGCCCTGGACGGACGGTATGGCTACACCTTC. As protein: CSALDGRYGYTF.

This clonotype was seen a handful of times. A much larger clone differs from this one at a single base, so this may be a read error. This chain joins TRBV6-5 and TRBJ2-5; the D is unclear. The CDR3 is 13 residues long. Germline CDR1 and CDR2: MNHEY and SVGAGI. Trimming removed 4 bases at V and 1 base at J, with 7 bases between. The CDR3 protein is CASSSFCQETQYF. As DNA, the CDR3 is TGTGCCAGCAGTTCCTTCTGCCAAGAGACCCAGTACTTC.

This clonotype was counted at least ten times. This chain uses TRBV6-1 with TRBJ2-7; no clear D gene. The CDR3 consists of 11 residues. Germline V gives CDR1 MNHNS, CDR2 SASEGT. The V gene lost 3 bases and the J gene lost 12 bases, with 12 bases spanning the gap. The CDR3 DNA reads as TGTGCCAGCAGTGACCCCGGAAGCTGGTACTTC. Protein product: CASSDPGSWYF.

This clonotype was observed many times. This sequence joins TRBV7-8 and TRBJ2-7; perhaps TRBD2 as D (6 bases). Trimming removed 5 bases from V and 3 bases from J, with 14 bases in between. The germline V gene has CDR1 SGHVS and CDR2 FQNEAQ. The CDR3 runs 14 residues. CDR3 DNA sequence: TGTGCCAGCAGCACGCGGGACGGAAACTACGAGCAGTACTTC. Translation: CASSTRDGNYEQYF.

A few counts support this clonotype. The chain employs TRBV12-3 or TRBV12-4 and TRBJ2-2, with 7 nucleotides matching TRBD1. This CDR3 is 16 amino acids long. J lost 4 bases, V lost 4 bases, and 9 bases had no gene match. The CDR3 sequence: CASSSTGIWGTGELFF. CDR3 DNA: TGTGCCAGCAGTTCGACAGGGATTTGGGGCACCGGGGAGCTGTTTTTT.

The gene calls are TRBV6-2 or TRBV6-3 and TRBJ2-7; 10 positions agree with TRBD1. The germline gives CDR1 MNHEY, CDR2 SVGEGT. The CDR3 covers 17 residues. With 4 bases clipped from V and 2 bases from J, the junction kept 11 bases outside the gene matches. CDR3 amino acids: CASSSYRTGTGAYEQYF. DNA for the CDR3: TGTGCCAGCAGTTCTTACAGGACCGGGACAGGGGCCTACGAGCAGTACTTC.

At least ten counts were recorded for this clonotype. V is TRBV6-1 and J is TRBJ2-2, with TRBD1 identical over 7 bases. The CDR3 length is 15 residues. The V gene end was trimmed by 7 bases and the J gene end by 0 bases; junction bases not matched to a gene: 5. Germline V lookup: CDR1 MNHNS, CDR2 SASEGT. The CDR3 DNA reads as TGTGCCAGCATCGGACAGGAGTCGAACACCGGGGAGCTGTTTTTT. This encodes CASIGQESNTGELFF.

This clonotype has only one observation. The chain links TRBV29-1 to TRBJ2-7, with a possible D match to TRBD2 (6 bases). The CDR3 covers 12 residues. Germline V gives CDR1 SQVTM, CDR2 ANQGSEA. V lost 5 bases to trimming and J lost 7 bases, with 15 bases between them. The CDR3 spells CSVLGTPEEQYF. The CDR3 region has the DNA TGCAGCGTTCTGGGGACTCCGGAGGAGCAGTACTTC.

The chain is built from TRBV4-1 and TRBJ2-5; D may be TRBD1 (7 bases). V was shortened by 1 base and J by 3 bases, with 18 bases between the two germline ends. The germline V gene encodes CDR1 MGHRA and CDR2 YSYEKL. CDR3 length equals 17 residues. The CDR3 protein is CASSQGGGAGGEETQYF. In nucleotides, the CDR3 is TGCGCCAGCAGCCAAGGAGGAGGGGCAGGGGGAGAAGAGACCCAGTACTTC.

This clonotype was seen at least ten times. The chain combines TRBV19 with TRBJ1-1; D is unclear. The CDR3 is made up of 15 amino acids. V dropped 1 base and J dropped 1 base, with 10 bases sitting between them. CDR1 and CDR2 from the germline V gene are LNHDA and SQIVND (reference sequence). The CDR3 here is CASSIAWSQNTEAFF. The CDR3 coding sequence is TGTGCCAGTAGTATAGCTTGGTCCCAGAACACTGAAGCTTTCTTT.

This sequence joins TRBV30 and TRBJ1-5, with D unresolved. The germline CDR1 and CDR2 sequences are GTSNPN and SVGIG (reference sequence). The CDR3 is 13 amino acids. The V end was cut by 4 bases, the J end by 0 bases, with 7 bases between. The CDR3 bases are TGTGCCTGGAACCAGAATAGCAATCAGCCCCAGCATTTT. Translating gives CAWNQNSNQPQHF.

There are many counts of this clonotype. The chain employs TRBV27 and TRBJ1-5; TRBD1 is a possible D gene (5 bases). Deletions cut 0 bases from V and 3 bases from J, with 9 bases between. CDR1 is MNHEY, CDR2 SMNVEV, per germline (reference sequence). The CDR3 runs 15 residues. The DNA of the CDR3 is TGTGCCAGCAGTTTATCAGGGGCGTACAATCAGCCCCAGCATTTT. It is translated as CASSLSGAYNQPQHF.

There are a few counts of this clonotype. This chain uses TRBV12-3 or TRBV12-4 with TRBJ1-2, with unresolved D. This CDR3 has 12 residues. The V and J ends lost 4 bases and 8 bases respectively, with 11 bases between them. The CDR3 region has the DNA TGTGCCAGCAGTTCGCGGAGGGTCGGCTACACCTTC. Translating it yields CASSSRRVGYTF.

The table lists this clonotype with a few counts. The genes are TRBV6-1 and TRBJ2-5, with D perhaps given as TRBD1 or TRBD2 (5 bases each). CDR1 is MNHNS and CDR2 is SASEGT in the germline V gene. The CDR3 contains 15 residues. Trimming took off 0 bases at V and 5 bases at J, with 13 bases between the two ends. DNA of the CDR3: TGTGCCAGCAGTGAAGCGGACGGGACCGGGGAGACCCAGTACTTC. This sequence encodes CASSEADGTGETQYF.

This clonotype was picked up many times. This chain links TRBV4-1 with TRBJ1-5; TRBD1 matches 9 bases. Trimming cost V 0 bases and J 6 bases; bases outside gene matches: 6. Looked up from germline, CDR1 is MGHRA and CDR2 is YSYEKL. CDR3 size: 16 residues. In DNA form, the CDR3 reads TGCGCCAGCAGCCAAGATGGGACAGGGTGGGGTCAGCCCCAGCATTTT. It codes for CASSQDGTGWGQPQHF.

At least ten counts were recorded for this clonotype. This chain connects TRBV6-1 to TRBJ2-5; possible D gene TRBD2, 6 bases. The V and J ends lost 3 bases and 3 bases respectively, with 11 bases between them. The CDR3 is 14 residues long. Germline V gives CDR1 MNHNS, CDR2 SASEGT. The CDR3 nucleotides are TGTGCCAGCAGTGACGGGGGATGGGAAGAGACCCAGTACTTC. Protein sequence: CASSDGGWEETQYF.

This clonotype appeared many times. The rearrangement links TRBV7-8 to TRBJ2-5, with 9 nucleotides matching TRBD2. V was pared by 2 bases and J by 1 base, with 5 bases of the junction left unmatched. The CDR3 length is 16 residues. Germline CDR1 is SGHVS and CDR2 is FQNEAQ. CDR3 coding DNA: TGTGCCAGCAGCTTACCTCTAGCGGGGACCCAAGAGACCCAGTACTTC. Translation gives CASSLPLAGTQETQYF.

This clonotype was seen at least ten times. V gene TRBV20-1 combines with J gene TRBJ2-5; TRBD1 or TRBD2 may be the D gene (5 bases each). CDR3 size: 15 residues. Trimming removed 6 bases at V and 3 bases at J, with 20 bases between. The germline CDR1 and CDR2 sequences are DFQATT and SNEGSKA (reference sequence). The CDR3 bases are TGCAGTGCCGAGAGAGAGGGGACGGTGAAAGAGACCCAGTACTTC. It yields the protein CSAEREGTVKETQYF.

This clonotype was recorded many times. The rearrangement joins TRBV24-1 to TRBJ2-6; D might be TRBD1 (6 bases). The CDR3 sequence is 18 residues long. Germline V gene sequence: CDR1 KGHDR, CDR2 SFDVKD. V was cut by 7 bases and J by 0 bases, with 18 bases left in between. DNA of the CDR3: TGTGCCACCAGACCCGATACTGGACAGTTCTCTGGGGCCAACGTCCTGACTTTC. This encodes CATRPDTGQFSGANVLTF.

The rearrangement links TRBV28 to TRBJ2-7; 9 bases map to TRBD1. The V and J ends lost 5 bases and 5 bases, in that order; junction bases with no gene match: 10. Looked up from germline, CDR1 is MDHEN and CDR2 is SYDVKM. The CDR3 has 15 amino acids. CDR3 in DNA: TGTGCCAGCAGTGCATGGGGGACAGGGCGAAACGAGCAGTACTTC. It encodes CASSAWGTGRNEQYF.

The chain has TRBV11-2 and TRBJ1-1, with 8 bases fitting TRBD1. The CDR3 runs to 16 residues. Germline loops: CDR1 SGHAT, CDR2 FQNNGV. V gave up 0 bases and J gave up 4 bases; unmatched junction bases: 7. The chain's CDR3 is CASSLDWTGPATEAFF. As DNA, the CDR3 is TGTGCCAGCAGCTTAGACTGGACAGGGCCGGCCACTGAAGCTTTCTTT.

This chain uses TRBV19 with TRBJ1-1; 7 bases match TRBD1. The CDR3 has 11 amino acids. The trim removed 8 bases at V and 10 bases at J, leaving 7 bases unmatched. Germline V gene sequence: CDR1 LNHDA, CDR2 SQIVND (reference sequence). The CDR3 sequence: CASSIRQGAFF. In nucleotides, the CDR3 is TGTGCCAGTTCGATTCGACAGGGAGCTTTCTTT.

This chain uses TRBV5-1 with TRBJ1-1; D unclear. This CDR3 contains 15 residues. CDR1 and CDR2 from the germline V gene are SGHRS and YFSETQ. The ends were cut back, 1 base at V and 9 bases at J, with 19 bases in the middle. CDR3 bases: TGCGCCAGCAGCTTGAGGGCAGACCCTGGGTCTCAAGCTTTCTTT. This codes for CASSLRADPGSQAFF. The whole variable domain, remainder taken from reference TRBV5-1 and TRBJ1-1, is KAGVTQTPRYLIKTRGQQVTLSCSPISGHRSVSWYQQTPGQGLQFLFEYFSETQRNKGNFPGRFSGRQFSNSRSEMNVSTLELGDSALYLCASSLRADPGSQAFFGQGTRLTVV.

This clonotype appeared many times. The CDR3 sequence is CASSFAGGYEQYF. DNA of the CDR3: TGTGCCAGCAGTTTCGCAGGGGGCTACGAGCAGTACTTC. V is TRBV28 and J is TRBJ2-7; 7 nucleotides agree with TRBD1. Germline trimming cut 3 bases from V and 3 bases from J; bases unmatched to any gene: 2. Germline CDR1 and CDR2: MDHEN and SYDVKM. CDR3 length: 13 residues.

This clonotype was found many times. V is TRBV12-3 or TRBV12-4 and J is TRBJ2-7, with 7 bases lining up with TRBD2. With 2 bases clipped from V and 0 bases from J, the junction kept 7 bases outside the gene matches. The CDR3 length is 16 residues. Here the CDR3 reads CASSLSGDFNSYEQYF. The CDR3 DNA is TGTGCCAGCAGTTTAAGCGGGGACTTCAACTCCTACGAGCAGTACTTC.